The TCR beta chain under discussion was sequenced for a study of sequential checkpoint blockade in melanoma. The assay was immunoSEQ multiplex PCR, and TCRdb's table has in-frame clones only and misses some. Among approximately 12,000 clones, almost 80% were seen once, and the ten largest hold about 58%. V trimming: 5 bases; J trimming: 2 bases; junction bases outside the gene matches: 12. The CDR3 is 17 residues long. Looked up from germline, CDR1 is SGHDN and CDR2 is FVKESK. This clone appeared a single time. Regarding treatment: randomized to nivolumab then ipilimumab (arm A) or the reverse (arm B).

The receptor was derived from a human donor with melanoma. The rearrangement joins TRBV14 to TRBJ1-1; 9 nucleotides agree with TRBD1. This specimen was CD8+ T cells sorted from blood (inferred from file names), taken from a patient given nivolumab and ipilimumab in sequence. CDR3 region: CASSILGTGILNTEAFF. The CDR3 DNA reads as TGTGCCAGCAGCATCCTCGGGACAGGGATCCTTAACACTGAAGCTTTCTTT.